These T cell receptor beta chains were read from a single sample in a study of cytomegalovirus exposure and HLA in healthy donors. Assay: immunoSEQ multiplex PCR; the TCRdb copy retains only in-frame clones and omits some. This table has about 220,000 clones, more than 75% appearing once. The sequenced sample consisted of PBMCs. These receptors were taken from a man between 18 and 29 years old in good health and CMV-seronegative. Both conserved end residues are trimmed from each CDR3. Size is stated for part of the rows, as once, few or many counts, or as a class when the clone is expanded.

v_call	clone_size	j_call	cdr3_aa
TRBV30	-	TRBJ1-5	AWSPEGNQPQH
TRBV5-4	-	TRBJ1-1	ATRTGGWNTEAF
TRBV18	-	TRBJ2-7	ASSPKAGGYEQY
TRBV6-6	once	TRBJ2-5	ASRTGRHEETQY
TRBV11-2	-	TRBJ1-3	ASSSVRGARGNTIY
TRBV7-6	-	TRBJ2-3	ASSLEGAGPTDTQY
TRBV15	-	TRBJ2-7	ATSSTSAAGATYYEQY
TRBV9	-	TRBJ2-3	ASSVAQGQGWADTQY
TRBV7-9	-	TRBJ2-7	ASSLEFRQHPGEQY
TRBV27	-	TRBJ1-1	ASSNAMRDTEAF
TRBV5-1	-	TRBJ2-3	ASSLEADTQY
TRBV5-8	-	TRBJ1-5	ASSWGQNQPQH
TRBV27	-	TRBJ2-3	ASSSLRNQRIRVADTQY
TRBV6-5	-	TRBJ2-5	ASSSTGLVQETQY
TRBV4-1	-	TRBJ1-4	ASSQRARGNEEKLF
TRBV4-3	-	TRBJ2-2	ASSQRTGGRTGELF
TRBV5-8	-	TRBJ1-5	ASSFGDRGIQPQH
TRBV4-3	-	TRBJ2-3	ASSSGLAGGLSTDTQY
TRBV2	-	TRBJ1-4	ASSMTGVKNEKLF
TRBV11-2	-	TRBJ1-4	ASSFIGEELF
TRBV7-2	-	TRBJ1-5	ASSPRTGRGNQPQH
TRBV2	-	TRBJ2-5	ASSPGGEETQY
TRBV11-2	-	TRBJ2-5	ASRYAQGSETQY
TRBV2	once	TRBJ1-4	ASRTREEKLF
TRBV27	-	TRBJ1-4	AAGTEKLF
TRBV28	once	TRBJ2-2	ASSPGDYPDGELF
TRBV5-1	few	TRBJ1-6	ASSSSPGQADNSPLH
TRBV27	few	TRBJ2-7	ASSLSYWGHSDEQY
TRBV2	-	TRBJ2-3	ASPSSGALTDTQY
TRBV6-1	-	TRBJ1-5	ASSLERDSNQPQH
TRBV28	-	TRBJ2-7	ASSFSAAGEEQY
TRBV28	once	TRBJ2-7	ASISRGSSYEQY
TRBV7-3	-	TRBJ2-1	ASSSTSSGWNEQF
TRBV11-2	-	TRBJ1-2	ASSLAGGYGYT
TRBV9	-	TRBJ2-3	ASSPAGRSTDTQY
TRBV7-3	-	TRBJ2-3	ASSSQPSGRAKDTQY
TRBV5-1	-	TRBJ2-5	ASSPERETQY
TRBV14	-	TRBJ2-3	ASSQYDLGSTDTQY
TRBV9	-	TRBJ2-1	ASSFTDNEQF
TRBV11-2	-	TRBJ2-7	ASSLDRGADEQY
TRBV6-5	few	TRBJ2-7	ASRGDTTYEQY
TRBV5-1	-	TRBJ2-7	ASRTGQGYEQY
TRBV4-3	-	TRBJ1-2	ASSSHGQGLGYT
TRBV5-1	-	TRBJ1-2	ASSLEGQGY
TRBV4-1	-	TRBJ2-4	ASSQPTGYGAKNIQY
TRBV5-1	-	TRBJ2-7	ASSLEGQGIDEQY
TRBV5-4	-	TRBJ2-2	ASSLEGTGELF
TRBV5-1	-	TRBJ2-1	ASSLAGRGRDEQF
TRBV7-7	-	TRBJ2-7	ASSPGAGGLYEQY
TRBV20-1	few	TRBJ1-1	SALEYTEAF
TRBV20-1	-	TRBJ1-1	SASQYTEAF
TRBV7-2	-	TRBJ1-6	ASSLGRNSPLH
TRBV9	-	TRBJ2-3	ASSTWGGTDTQY
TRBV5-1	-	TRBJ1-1	ASSMTRGFSEAF
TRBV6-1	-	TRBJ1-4	ASSDRGAFNEKLF
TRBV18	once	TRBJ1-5	ASSPAGPYSNQPQH
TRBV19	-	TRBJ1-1	ASSHRRGEAF